The 10 T cell receptor beta chains in this list originate from one sample, sequenced in a study of T cell repertoires in cytomegalovirus infection. TCRdb reprocessed the reads via MiXCR and lists one record per CDR3 protein. The table records roughly 500,000 distinct CDR3 sequences, about two fifths of them present only once. For these TCRs, the target antigens are not known. Sample: cultured PBMCs, taken from culture after CMV antigen stimulation. Receptor source: a human donor in good health (CMV status not recorded). Some clones in this sample may be carry-over from other donors' samples.

This clonotype is a singleton in its sample. V usage is TRBV20-1 and J usage is TRBJ2-2, with D uncertain. CDR1 is DFQATT and CDR2 is SNEGSKA in the germline V gene (reference sequence). V was shortened by 4 bases and J by 0 bases, with 12 bases between the two germline ends. The CDR3 sequence is 15 residues long. The CDR3 bases are TGCAGTGCTACCCCCAGTACTACGAACACCGGGGAGCTGTTTTTT. This translates into CSATPSTTNTGELFF.

Only a few counts were recorded for this clonotype. The V call is TRBV7-2, the J call TRBJ2-5; 9 nucleotides align to TRBD2. CDR3 length: 15 amino acids. V shed 1 base and J 5 bases; nucleotides not matched to a gene: 5. The germline gives CDR1 SGHTA, CDR2 FQGNSA. CDR3 amino acids: CASSLGASGVETQYF. The CDR3 region has the DNA TGTGCCAGCAGCTTAGGGGCTAGCGGGGTGGAGACCCAGTACTTC.

V is TRBV7-2 and J is TRBJ2-1, with 9 positions matching TRBD1. CDR1 and CDR2 (germline): SGHTA, FQGNSA. J gave up 9 bases and V 6 bases, and 9 bases lay outside the gene matches. The CDR3 is 14 amino acids. CDR3 loop: CASRPNRGQGEQFF. The CDR3 nucleotides are TGTGCCAGCAGACCGAACAGGGGGCAAGGTGAGCAGTTCTTC.

V and J are TRBV11-1 and TRBJ2-3; D call uncertain. CDR1 is SGHAT, CDR2 FQDESV, per germline (reference sequence). V lost 5 bases, J lost 6 bases, and 12 bases lay in between. The CDR3 spans 13 residues. The CDR3 reads CASSATLGDTQYF. In DNA form, the CDR3 reads TGTGCCAGCAGCGCTACTCTAGGGGATACGCAGTATTTT. The full variable domain, its missing parts supplied by reference TRBV11-1 and TRBJ2-3, is EAEVAQSPRYKITEKSQAVAFWCDPISGHATLYWYRQILGQGPELLVQFQDESVVDDSQLPKDRFSAERLKGVDSTLKIQPAELGDSAMYLCASSATLGDTQYFGPGTRLTVL.

The gene calls are TRBV4-1 and TRBJ2-7; 9 bases map to TRBD2. Germline-derived CDR1 and CDR2 are MGHRA and YSYEKL. V trimming: 2 bases; J trimming: 1 base; junction bases outside the gene matches: 9. This CDR3 region has 17 residues. For the CDR3, the DNA is TGCGCCAGCAGCCAACCAACGACTAGCGGAAGTTCCTACGAGCAGTACTTC. This codes for CASSQPTTSGSSYEQYF.

There are many counts of this clonotype. This chain's CDR3 is CASSLVHGRGSYEQYF. DNA of the CDR3: TGTGCCAGCAGCTTAGTCCATGGGCGCGGGAGCTACGAGCAGTACTTC. The chain uses TRBV7-2 and TRBJ2-7; TRBD2 agrees at 7 bases. With V trimmed by 1 base and J by 3 bases, 9 bases remained unmatched. Germline-derived CDR1 and CDR2 are SGHTA and FQGNSA. CDR3 length: 16 residues.

On this clonotype itself: Its ends do not fully match the called genes, so a read error is possible. The chain employs TRBV7-2 and TRBJ2-5; 9 bases fit TRBD1. The germline V gene encodes CDR1 SGHTA and CDR2 FQGNSA. The CDR3 consists of 14 residues. This CDR3 reads CASSSNRGQGTQYF. The CDR3 nucleotides read TGTGCCAGCAGCTCAAACAGGGGGCAAGGGACCCAGTACTTC.

The chain combines TRBV6-1 with TRBJ2-7; no firm D call. This CDR3 spans 13 amino acids. V was shortened by 8 bases and J by 3 bases, with 14 bases between the two germline ends. Germline assignment: CDR1 MNHNS and CDR2 SASEGT. CDR3 protein: CASSGSQHYEQYF. CDR3 DNA: TGTGCCAGCTCTGGCAGCCAGCACTACGAGCAGTACTTC.

The chain has TRBV19 and TRBJ2-2, with D hard to call. The germline CDR1 and CDR2 sequences are LNHDA and SQIVND (reference sequence). The CDR3 is 14 amino acids. V dropped 6 bases and J dropped 0 bases, with 8 bases sitting between them. CDR3 bases: TGTGCCAGTAGGCTGGGCGCGAACACCGGGGAGCTGTTTTTT. Amino acid sequence: CASRLGANTGELFF.

This clonotype has only a few counts. This chain connects TRBV25-1 to TRBJ1-5, with a tentative D call TRBD1 (5 bases). The CDR3 covers 14 residues. Germline CDR1 reads MGHDK; CDR2 reads SYGVNS. With 2 bases removed from V and 5 bases from J, the gap between germline ends came to 10 bases. The CDR3 DNA reads as TGTGCCAGCAGTGAACCAGGGTTTCATCAGCCCCAGCATTTT. Its translation is CASSEPGFHQPQHF.